Given below is one T cell receptor (beta chain) in context. The target of this receptor is not known. Within one base of it there is no much larger clone, and no base qualities were kept. Inclusive of the bounding cysteine and phenylalanine, the CDR3 is 14 residues long. Kept here is only the CDR3 DNA, which spans 42 bases and is read in frame from base 1. CDR1 and CDR2, looked up from the germline V gene (reference sequence), are SGHNT and YYREEE. Between the V and J ends, shortened by 2 bases and 2 bases respectively, the junction contains 10 bases. To prepare the library, the immunoSEQ multiplex PCR assay was applied. TCRdb holds this immuneACCESS table with in-frame rearrangements only. Some clones are missing; in checked studies, unresolved V genes explain under half, and the rest has no known cause. The sample table lists 55,000 to 75,000 clones, roughly 95% of them with a count of one. Approximately 0.035% of the sample is held by the ten biggest clonotypes.

This sample is part of a study of shared T cell receptors in the human thymus (dated by TCRdb to the early 2020s). About the investigation overall: The study examined how the human thymus generates shared, self-reactive T-cell receptor alpha chains.

This TCR was recovered from a human donor. This receptor chain uses TRBV5-4 and TRBJ1-1; there is no confident call for the D gene. The sample comprised thymocytes. The CDR3 here reads CASSFFDINTEAFF. The DNA reads as follows: TGTGCCAGCAGCTTCTTTGACATTAACACTGAAGCTTTCTTT.